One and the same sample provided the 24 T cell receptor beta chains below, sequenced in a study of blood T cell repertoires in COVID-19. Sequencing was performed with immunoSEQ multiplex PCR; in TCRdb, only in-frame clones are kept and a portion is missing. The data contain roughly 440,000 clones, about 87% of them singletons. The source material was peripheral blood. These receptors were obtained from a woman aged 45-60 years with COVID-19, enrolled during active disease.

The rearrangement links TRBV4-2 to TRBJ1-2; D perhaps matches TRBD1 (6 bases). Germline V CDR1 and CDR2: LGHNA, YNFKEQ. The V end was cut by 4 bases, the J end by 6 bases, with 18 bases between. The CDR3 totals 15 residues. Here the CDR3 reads CASSREITGRDGYTF. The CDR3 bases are TGTGCCAGCAGCCGAGAAATCACAGGGAGGGATGGCTACACCTTC.

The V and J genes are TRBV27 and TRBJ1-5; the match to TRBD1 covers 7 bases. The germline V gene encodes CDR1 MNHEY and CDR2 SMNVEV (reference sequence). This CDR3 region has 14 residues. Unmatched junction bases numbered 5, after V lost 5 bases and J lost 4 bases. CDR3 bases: TGTGCCAGCAGTGTACAGGGGAGGAATCAGCCCCAGCATTTT. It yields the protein CASSVQGRNQPQHF.

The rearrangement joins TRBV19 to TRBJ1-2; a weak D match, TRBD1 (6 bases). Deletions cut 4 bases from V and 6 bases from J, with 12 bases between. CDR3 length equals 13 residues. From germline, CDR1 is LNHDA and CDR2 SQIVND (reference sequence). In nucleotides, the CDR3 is TGTGCCAGTAGTAACAGGGTTAAGAATGGCTACACCTTC. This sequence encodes CASSNRVKNGYTF.

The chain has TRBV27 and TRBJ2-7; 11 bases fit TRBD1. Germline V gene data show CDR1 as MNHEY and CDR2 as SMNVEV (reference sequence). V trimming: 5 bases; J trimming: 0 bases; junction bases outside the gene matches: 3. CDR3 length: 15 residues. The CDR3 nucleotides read TGTGCCAGCAGTCCCGGGACAGGGGGCTCCTACGAGCAGTACTTC. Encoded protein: CASSPGTGGSYEQYF.

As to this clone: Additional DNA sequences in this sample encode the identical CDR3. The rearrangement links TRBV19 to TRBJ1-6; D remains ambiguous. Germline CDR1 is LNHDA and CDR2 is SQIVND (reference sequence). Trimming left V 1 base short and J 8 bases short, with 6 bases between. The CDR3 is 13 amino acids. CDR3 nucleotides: TGTGCCAGTAGTATAGGGGCCGATTCACCCCTCCACTTT. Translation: CASSIGADSPLHF.

CDR3 loop: CASGLAAGGLRTGELFF. The CDR3 DNA sequence: TGTGCTAGTGGTTTGGCAGCGGGGGGGCTGAGAACCGGGGAGCTGTTTTTT. This chain joins TRBV12-5 and TRBJ2-2; 10 positions agree with TRBD2. The germline V gene has CDR1 LGHNT and CDR2 FRNRAP. The trim removed 1 base at V and 5 bases at J, leaving 7 bases unmatched. This CDR3 has 17 amino acids.

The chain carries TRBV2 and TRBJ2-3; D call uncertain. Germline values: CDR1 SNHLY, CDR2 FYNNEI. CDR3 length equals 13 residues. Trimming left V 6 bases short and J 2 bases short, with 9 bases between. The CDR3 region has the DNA TGTGCCAGCAGGCCCCCGGTCACAGATACGCAGTATTTT. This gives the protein CASRPPVTDTQYF. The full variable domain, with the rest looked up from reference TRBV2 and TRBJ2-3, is EPEVTQTPSHQVTQMGQEVILRCVPISNHLYFYWYRQILGQKVEFLVSFYNNEISEKSEIFDDQFSVERPDGSNFTLKIRSTKLEDSAMYFCASRPPVTDTQYFGPGTRLTVL.

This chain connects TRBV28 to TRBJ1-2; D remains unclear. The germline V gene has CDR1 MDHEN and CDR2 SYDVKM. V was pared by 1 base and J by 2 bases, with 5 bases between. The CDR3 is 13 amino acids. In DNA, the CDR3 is TGTGCCAGCAGTTTATCACAGAACTATGGCTACACCTTC. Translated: CASSLSQNYGYTF.

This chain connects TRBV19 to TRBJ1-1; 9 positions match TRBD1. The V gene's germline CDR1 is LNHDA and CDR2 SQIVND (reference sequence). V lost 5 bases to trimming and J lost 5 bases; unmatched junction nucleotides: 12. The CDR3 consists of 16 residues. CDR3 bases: TGTGCCAGTAGTCTGCTTCCGGGACAGGGAAGTACTGAAGCTTTCTTT. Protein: CASSLLPGQGSTEAFF.

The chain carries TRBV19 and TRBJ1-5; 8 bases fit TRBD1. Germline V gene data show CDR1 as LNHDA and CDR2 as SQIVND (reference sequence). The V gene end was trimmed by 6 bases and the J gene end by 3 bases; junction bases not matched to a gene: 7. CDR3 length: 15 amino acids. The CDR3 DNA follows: TGTGCCAGTAGCCAGACAGGGGTGGACAATCAGCCCCAGCATTTT. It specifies CASSQTGVDNQPQHF.

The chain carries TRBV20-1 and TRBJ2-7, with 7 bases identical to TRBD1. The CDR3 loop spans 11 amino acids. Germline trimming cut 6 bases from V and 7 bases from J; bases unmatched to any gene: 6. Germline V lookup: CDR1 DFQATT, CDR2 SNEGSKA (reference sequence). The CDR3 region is CSAPGQAEQYF. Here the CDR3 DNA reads TGCAGTGCACCTGGACAGGCGGAGCAGTACTTC.

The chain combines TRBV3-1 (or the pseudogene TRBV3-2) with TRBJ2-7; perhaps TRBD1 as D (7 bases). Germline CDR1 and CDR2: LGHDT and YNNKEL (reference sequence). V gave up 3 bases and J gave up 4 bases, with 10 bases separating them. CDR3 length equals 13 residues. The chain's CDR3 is CASSQAGQYEQYF. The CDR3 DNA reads TGTGCCAGCAGCCAGGCGGGACAGTACGAGCAGTACTTC.

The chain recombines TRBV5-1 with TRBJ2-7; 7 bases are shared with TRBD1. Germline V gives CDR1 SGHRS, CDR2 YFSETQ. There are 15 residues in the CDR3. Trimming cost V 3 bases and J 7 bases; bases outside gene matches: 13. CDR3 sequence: CASSSDGQAFREQYF. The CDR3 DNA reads TGCGCCAGCAGCTCTGATGGACAGGCCTTTAGGGAGCAGTACTTC.

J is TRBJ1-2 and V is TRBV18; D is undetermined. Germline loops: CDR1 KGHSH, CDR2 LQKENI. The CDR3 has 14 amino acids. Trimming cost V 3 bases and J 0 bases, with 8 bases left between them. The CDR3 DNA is TGTGCCAGCTCACCGGAGATAACTAACTATGGCTACACCTTC. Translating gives CASSPEITNYGYTF.

Here the CDR3 reads CASSQVSGGSYGYTF. The DNA for the CDR3 is TGTGCCAGCAGCCAAGTTTCAGGGGGCTCTTATGGCTACACCTTC. The V gene is TRBV3-1 (or the pseudogene TRBV3-2), the J gene TRBJ1-2, with 8 bases that match TRBD1. This CDR3 has 15 residues. V shed 1 base and J 5 bases; nucleotides not matched to a gene: 6. The germline V gene has CDR1 LGHDT and CDR2 YNNKEL (reference sequence).

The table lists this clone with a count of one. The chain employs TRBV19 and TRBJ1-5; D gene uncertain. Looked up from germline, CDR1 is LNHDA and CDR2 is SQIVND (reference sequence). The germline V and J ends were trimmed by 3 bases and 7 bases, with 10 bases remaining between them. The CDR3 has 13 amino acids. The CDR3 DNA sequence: TGTGCCAGTAGTATTATCCCGGGACAGCCCCAGCATTTT. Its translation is CASSIIPGQPQHF.

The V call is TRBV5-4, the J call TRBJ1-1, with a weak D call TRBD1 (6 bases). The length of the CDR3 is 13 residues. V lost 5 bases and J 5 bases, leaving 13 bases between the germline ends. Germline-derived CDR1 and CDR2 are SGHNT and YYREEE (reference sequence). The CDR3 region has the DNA TGTGCCAGCAGGCTCACAGGGATTACTGAAGCTTTCTTT. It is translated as CASRLTGITEAFF.

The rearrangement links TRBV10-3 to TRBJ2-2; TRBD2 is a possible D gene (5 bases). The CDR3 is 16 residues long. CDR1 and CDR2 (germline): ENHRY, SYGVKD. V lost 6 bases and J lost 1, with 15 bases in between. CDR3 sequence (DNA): TGTGCCATCAGGCCCCCAACGGCGGGGAACACCGGGGAGCTGTTTTTT. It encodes CAIRPPTAGNTGELFF.

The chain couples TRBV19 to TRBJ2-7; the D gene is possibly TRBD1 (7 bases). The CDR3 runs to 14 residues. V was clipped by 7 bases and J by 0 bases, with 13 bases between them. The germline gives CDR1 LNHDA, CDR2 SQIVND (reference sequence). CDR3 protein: CASKAGQSSYEQYF. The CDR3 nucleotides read TGTGCCAGTAAGGCGGGACAGAGCTCCTACGAGCAGTACTTC.

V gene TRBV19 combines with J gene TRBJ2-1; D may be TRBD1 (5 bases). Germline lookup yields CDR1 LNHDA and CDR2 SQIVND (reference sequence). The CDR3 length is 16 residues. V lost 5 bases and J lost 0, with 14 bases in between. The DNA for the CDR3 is TGTGCCAGTAGTCGGCTGGGGCGCAGCTCCTACAATGAGCAGTTCTTC. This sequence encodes CASSRLGRSSYNEQFF.

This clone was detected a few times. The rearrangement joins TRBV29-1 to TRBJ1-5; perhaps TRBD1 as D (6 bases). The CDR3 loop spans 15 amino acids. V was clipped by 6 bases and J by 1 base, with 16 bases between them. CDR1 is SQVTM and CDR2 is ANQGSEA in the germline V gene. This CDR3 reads CSVGTGSGSNQPQHF. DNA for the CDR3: TGCAGCGTCGGAACAGGGTCAGGAAGCAATCAGCCCCAGCATTTT.

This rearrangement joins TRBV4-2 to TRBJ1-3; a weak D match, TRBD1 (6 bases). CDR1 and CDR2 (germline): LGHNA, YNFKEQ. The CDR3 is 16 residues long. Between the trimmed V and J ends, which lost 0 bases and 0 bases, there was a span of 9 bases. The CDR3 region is CASSQDRGSSGNTIYF. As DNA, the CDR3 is TGTGCCAGCAGCCAAGATAGGGGGAGCTCTGGAAACACCATATATTTT.

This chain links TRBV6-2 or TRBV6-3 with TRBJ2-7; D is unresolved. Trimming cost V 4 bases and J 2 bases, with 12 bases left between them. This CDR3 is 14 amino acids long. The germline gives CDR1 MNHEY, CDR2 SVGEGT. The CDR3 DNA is TGTGCCAGCAGTTCGGGTCCCCCCACCTACGAGCAGTACTTC. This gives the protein CASSSGPPTYEQYF.

The CDR3 DNA reads as TGTGCCAGTAGCCAATCCACCGGGACAGGGGAAGAGACCCAGTACTTC. This codes for CASSQSTGTGEETQYF. The chain combines TRBV19 with TRBJ2-5; the match to TRBD1 covers 10 bases. CDR1 and CDR2 (germline): LNHDA, SQIVND (reference sequence). J lost 3 bases, V lost 6 bases, and 10 bases had no gene match. This CDR3 is built from 16 residues.